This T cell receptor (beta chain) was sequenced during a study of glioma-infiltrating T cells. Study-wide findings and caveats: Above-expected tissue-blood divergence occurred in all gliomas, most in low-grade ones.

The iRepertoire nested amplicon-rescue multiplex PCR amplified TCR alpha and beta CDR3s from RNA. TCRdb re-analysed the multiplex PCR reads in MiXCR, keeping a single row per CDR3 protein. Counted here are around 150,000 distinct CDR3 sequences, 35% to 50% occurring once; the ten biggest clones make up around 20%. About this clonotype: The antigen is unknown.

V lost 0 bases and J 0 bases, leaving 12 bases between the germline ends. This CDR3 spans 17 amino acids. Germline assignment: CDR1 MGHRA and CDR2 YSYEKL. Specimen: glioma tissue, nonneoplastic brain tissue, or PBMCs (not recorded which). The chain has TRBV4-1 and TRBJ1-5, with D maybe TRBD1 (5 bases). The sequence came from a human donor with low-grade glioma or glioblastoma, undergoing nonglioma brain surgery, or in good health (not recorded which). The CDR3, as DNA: TGCGCCAGCAGCCAAGATTGGTCGGGGACTAGCAATCAGCCCCAGCATTTT. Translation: CASSQDWSGTSNQPQHF.